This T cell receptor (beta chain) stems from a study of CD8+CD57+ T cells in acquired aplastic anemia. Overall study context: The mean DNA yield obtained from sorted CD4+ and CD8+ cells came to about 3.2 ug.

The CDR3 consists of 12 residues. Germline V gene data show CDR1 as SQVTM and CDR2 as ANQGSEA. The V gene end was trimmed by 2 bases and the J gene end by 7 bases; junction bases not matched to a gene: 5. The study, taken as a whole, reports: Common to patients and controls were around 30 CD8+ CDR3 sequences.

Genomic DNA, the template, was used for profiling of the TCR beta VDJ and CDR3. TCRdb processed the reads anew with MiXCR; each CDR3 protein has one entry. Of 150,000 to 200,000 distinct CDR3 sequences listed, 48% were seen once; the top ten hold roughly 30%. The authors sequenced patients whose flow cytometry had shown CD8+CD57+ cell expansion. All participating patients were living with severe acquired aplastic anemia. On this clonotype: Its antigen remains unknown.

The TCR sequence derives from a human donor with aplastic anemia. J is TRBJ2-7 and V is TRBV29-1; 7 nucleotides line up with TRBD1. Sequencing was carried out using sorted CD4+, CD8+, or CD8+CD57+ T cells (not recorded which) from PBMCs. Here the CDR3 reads CSVEQGVREQYF. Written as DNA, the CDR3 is TGCAGCGTTGAACAGGGGGTGCGAGAGCAGTACTTC.